A selection of T cell receptor beta chains follows, all from one sample in a study of blood T cell repertoires in COVID-19. Produced via immunoSEQ multiplex PCR; TCRdb's table is partial and in-frame only. This sample has around 120,000 clones, with roughly 80% found just once. Material: peripheral blood. These receptors were taken from a human donor in a cohort sampled during active COVID-19. Both conserved end residues are part of each CDR3. Fields, in order: V gene, D gene, J gene, clone size, CDR3 DNA, CDR3 protein. A D gene is named only where the DNA matches it firmly. A clone size is listed for some rows: how often the clone was seen (once, few, many), or a class if it is expanded.

v_gene: TRBV20-1
d_gene: -
j_gene: TRBJ2-2
abundance: -
CDR3nt: TGCAGTGCTAGTGGGCCAGGCCGAAGTTCGAACACCGGGGAGCTGTTTTTT
CDR3aa: CSASGPGRSSNTGELFF

v_gene: TRBV13
d_gene: -
j_gene: TRBJ1-6
abundance: -
CDR3nt: TGTGCCAGCAGCTTGGGAGACAGGTCTCGTTATAATTCACCCCTCCACTTT
CDR3aa: CASSLGDRSRYNSPLHF

v_gene: TRBV2
d_gene: TRBD1
j_gene: TRBJ1-2
abundance: -
CDR3nt: TGTGCCAGCAGTGAGGGACAGGGGGCGTATGGCTACACCTTC
CDR3aa: CASSEGQGAYGYTF

v_gene: TRBV5-1
d_gene: -
j_gene: TRBJ1-6
abundance: once
CDR3nt: TGCGCCAGCAGCCCCGCGCAGGGGCCTTCACCCCTCCACTTT
CDR3aa: CASSPAQGPSPLHF

v_gene: TRBV2
d_gene: TRBD1
j_gene: TRBJ2-2
abundance: -
CDR3nt: TGTGCCAGCGCTAAACAGGGGATGATGAACACCGGGGAGCTGTTTTTT
CDR3aa: CASAKQGMMNTGELFF

v_gene: TRBV5-1
d_gene: TRBD2
j_gene: TRBJ2-3
abundance: -
CDR3nt: TGCGCCAGCAGAGCCGGGACTAGCGGGAGGGCAGATACGCAGTATTTT
CDR3aa: CASRAGTSGRADTQYF

v_gene: TRBV6-5
d_gene: -
j_gene: TRBJ1-2
abundance: -
CDR3nt: TGTGCCAGCAGTTACTCGACGAGTACAGCTCACGGCTACACCTTC
CDR3aa: CASSYSTSTAHGYTF

v_gene: TRBV3-1/TRBV3-2
d_gene: TRBD1
j_gene: TRBJ2-4
abundance: -
CDR3nt: TGTGCCAGCAGCCCCCTGACAGGGGAGAACATTCAGTACTTC
CDR3aa: CASSPLTGENIQYF

v_gene: TRBV30
d_gene: -
j_gene: TRBJ1-3
abundance: -
CDR3nt: TGTGCCTGGAGTTTTTACCCCGGGACAAGCTCTGGAAACACCATATATTTT
CDR3aa: CAWSFYPGTSSGNTIYF

v_gene: TRBV5-6
d_gene: -
j_gene: TRBJ1-4
abundance: -
CDR3nt: TGTGCCAGCAGCTCCAGGGGTCAGGGTATTCTGTTTTTT
CDR3aa: CASSSRGQGILFF

v_gene: TRBV7-2
d_gene: -
j_gene: TRBJ2-1
abundance: -
CDR3nt: TGTGCCAGCAGCTTAGGCGCATACAATGAGCAGTTCTTC
CDR3aa: CASSLGAYNEQFF

v_gene: TRBV6-2/TRBV6-3
d_gene: TRBD1
j_gene: TRBJ1-5
abundance: -
CDR3nt: TGTGCCAGCAGTCCCACAGGGGGTAGCAATCAGCCCCAGCATTTT
CDR3aa: CASSPTGGSNQPQHF

v_gene: TRBV30
d_gene: -
j_gene: TRBJ1-4
abundance: many
CDR3nt: TGTGCCTGGAGTGCTGGCCACGGGGAAAAACTGTTTTTT
CDR3aa: CAWSAGHGEKLFF

v_gene: TRBV24-1
d_gene: -
j_gene: TRBJ2-4
abundance: -
CDR3nt: TGTGCCACCAGCGTGGGAGGGGGAAACATTCAGTACTTC
CDR3aa: CATSVGGGNIQYF

v_gene: TRBV30
d_gene: TRBD1
j_gene: TRBJ2-2
abundance: -
CDR3nt: TGTGCCTGGAGTGTAGACAGGGTCACCGGGGAGCTGTTTTTT
CDR3aa: CAWSVDRVTGELFF

v_gene: TRBV3-1/TRBV3-2
d_gene: -
j_gene: TRBJ1-4
abundance: -
CDR3nt: TGTGCCAGCAGCCAAGATCGCGGGGCAACTAATGAAAAACTGTTTTTT
CDR3aa: CASSQDRGATNEKLFF

v_gene: TRBV19
d_gene: -
j_gene: TRBJ1-3
abundance: -
CDR3nt: TGTGCCAGTAGATCCCAGGGGACTGGAAACACCATATATTTT
CDR3aa: CASRSQGTGNTIYF

v_gene: TRBV19
d_gene: -
j_gene: TRBJ1-2
abundance: -
CDR3nt: TGTGCCAGCCCCTACATTGGGGGGAGCTACACCTTC
CDR3aa: CASPYIGGSYTF

v_gene: TRBV9
d_gene: TRBD1
j_gene: TRBJ1-6
abundance: -
CDR3nt: TGTGCCAGCAGCGAACAGGGGGCGGATAATTCACCCCTCCACTTT
CDR3aa: CASSEQGADNSPLHF

v_gene: TRBV7-6
d_gene: -
j_gene: TRBJ2-3
abundance: once
CDR3nt: TGTGCCAGCAGCTCCGGAGGAACTAGGCGCGTTGTAGATACGCAGTATTTT
CDR3aa: CASSSGGTRRVVDTQYF

v_gene: TRBV5-1
d_gene: -
j_gene: TRBJ2-3
abundance: -
CDR3nt: TGCGCCAGCAGCTTACTGGGTACAGAACAGTATTTT
CDR3aa: CASSLLGTEQYF

v_gene: TRBV2
d_gene: -
j_gene: TRBJ1-3
abundance: -
CDR3nt: TGTGCCACGACCTTCGGACAGCTCCTATCTGGAAACACCATATATTTT
CDR3aa: CATTFGQLLSGNTIYF

v_gene: TRBV5-6
d_gene: -
j_gene: TRBJ2-7
abundance: -
CDR3nt: TGTGCCAGCAGCTTGGATGGGCTAGCTTCCACCGAGCAGTACTTC
CDR3aa: CASSLDGLASTEQYF

v_gene: TRBV18
d_gene: -
j_gene: TRBJ2-3
abundance: -
CDR3nt: TGTGCCAGCTCACCAGTACAGACAGATACGCAGTATTTT
CDR3aa: CASSPVQTDTQYF

v_gene: TRBV9
d_gene: -
j_gene: TRBJ2-5
abundance: -
CDR3nt: TGTGCCAGCAGCGTAGCTACGGGGGACGGATCCCAAGAGACCCAGTACTTC
CDR3aa: CASSVATGDGSQETQYF

v_gene: TRBV4-2
d_gene: -
j_gene: TRBJ2-3
abundance: -
CDR3nt: TGTGCCAGCAGCCAAGGGACTGTTACCACAGATACGCAGTATTTT
CDR3aa: CASSQGTVTTDTQYF

v_gene: TRBV6-5
d_gene: TRBD2
j_gene: TRBJ2-1
abundance: -
CDR3nt: TGTGCCAGCAGGCCTAGCGGGAGTGGGTATGAGCAGTTCTTC
CDR3aa: CASRPSGSGYEQFF

v_gene: TRBV2
d_gene: TRBD2
j_gene: TRBJ2-7
abundance: -
CDR3nt: TGTGCCAGCAGCAGGCGGGAGTTCTACGAGCAGTACTTC
CDR3aa: CASSRREFYEQYF

v_gene: TRBV19
d_gene: TRBD2
j_gene: TRBJ2-5
abundance: -
CDR3nt: TGTGCCAGTAGTATAGGCGGGGGGGCCCGGGAGACCCAGTACTTC
CDR3aa: CASSIGGGARETQYF

v_gene: TRBV29-1
d_gene: TRBD1
j_gene: TRBJ1-5
abundance: once
CDR3nt: TGCAGCGTAGCGACCGGGACAGGGGGCTATCAGCCCCAGCATTTT
CDR3aa: CSVATGTGGYQPQHF

v_gene: TRBV30
d_gene: -
j_gene: TRBJ2-7
abundance: -
CDR3nt: TGTGCCTGGAGTGTCCGGGATAGCTATAGGGAGCAGTACTTC
CDR3aa: CAWSVRDSYREQYF

v_gene: TRBV11-2
d_gene: -
j_gene: TRBJ2-5
abundance: -
CDR3nt: TGTGCCAGCAGCCCATGGGGACACCTCCAAGAGACCCAGTACTTC
CDR3aa: CASSPWGHLQETQYF

v_gene: TRBV5-1
d_gene: -
j_gene: TRBJ1-2
abundance: -
CDR3nt: TGCGCCAGCAGCTTGGTCTATTCAGGGAACTATGGCTACACCTTC
CDR3aa: CASSLVYSGNYGYTF

v_gene: TRBV11-2
d_gene: -
j_gene: TRBJ2-7
abundance: -
CDR3nt: TGTGCCAGCAGCTTGGCTCCCGCCCCCAGGTACGAGCAGTACTTC
CDR3aa: CASSLAPAPRYEQYF

v_gene: TRBV5-3
d_gene: -
j_gene: TRBJ1-2
abundance: -
CDR3nt: TGTGCCAGAAGCTTGGTTAGGGGACGGAGGGGCTATGGCTACACCTTC
CDR3aa: CARSLVRGRRGYGYTF

v_gene: TRBV20-1
d_gene: -
j_gene: TRBJ1-6
abundance: few
CDR3nt: TGCAGTGCTAGTACTCTGTTTGATAATTCACCCCTCCACTTT
CDR3aa: CSASTLFDNSPLHF

v_gene: TRBV6-1
d_gene: -
j_gene: TRBJ2-2
abundance: -
CDR3nt: TGTGCCAGCAGTGAAGAACAGGGTGGGGTTGGCGGGGAGCTGTTTTTT
CDR3aa: CASSEEQGGVGGELFF

v_gene: TRBV5-5
d_gene: TRBD1
j_gene: TRBJ2-7
abundance: -
CDR3nt: TGTGCCAGCAGCTTGGACAGGGGCAGCGGCGAGCAGTACTTC
CDR3aa: CASSLDRGSGEQYF

v_gene: TRBV11-2
d_gene: -
j_gene: TRBJ2-3
abundance: -
CDR3nt: TGTGCCAGCAGCTTAGGTGGCTATACGCAGTATTTT
CDR3aa: CASSLGGYTQYF

v_gene: TRBV6-6
d_gene: -
j_gene: TRBJ1-2
abundance: -
CDR3nt: TGTGCCAGCAGTTACCAGGGAGGGGGTGGCTACACCTTC
CDR3aa: CASSYQGGGGYTF

v_gene: TRBV27
d_gene: -
j_gene: TRBJ1-2
abundance: once
CDR3nt: TGTGCCAGCAGTTTAGCGGCAGGGGCAGCCGGCTACACCTTC
CDR3aa: CASSLAAGAAGYTF

v_gene: TRBV30
d_gene: -
j_gene: TRBJ1-2
abundance: few
CDR3nt: TGTGCCTGGACCCCCAATTCGGGGGGCTTTGGCTACACCTTC
CDR3aa: CAWTPNSGGFGYTF